This T cell receptor (beta chain) was captured in a study of blood T cells in healthy people across ages. Study conclusions and caveats: Diversity estimates from one million T cells were considered underestimates.

Together with a sample-barcoded 5' primer, a J-beta primer mix was included in a second PCR lasting roughly 6 to 12 cycles. MiXCR, run by TCRdb on the 5' RACE reads, gives a single entry per CDR3 protein. This sample has hundreds of thousands of distinct CDR3 sequences, with 20% to 30% found just once. This clonotype was seen more than once but under ten times. The antigen remains undetermined. CDR1 and CDR2 from the germline V gene are SGHDT and YYEEEE. Trimming left V 4 bases short and J 7 bases short, with 11 bases between. This CDR3 has 13 amino acids. The sample was also reused in another study, on T cells of mothers and their children.

This chain links TRBV5-6 with TRBJ1-4; the D is unclear. The clonotype was recovered from a boy aged 5 to 17 in good health. Source material: blood. DNA for the CDR3: TGTGCCAGCAGCCTCGGGAGTGCTGAAAAACTGTTTTTT. It is translated as CASSLGSAEKLFF.